These T cell receptor beta chains were read from a single sample in a study of metastatic and nonmetastatic thyroid tumors. TCRdb used MiXCR to call clones anew from the PCR reads. Among 30,000 or so clones listed, 25% to 30% were seen once. Sequences were obtained from blood. The receptors shown here come from a female donor with papillary thyroid cancer or a benign thyroid nodule (not recorded which). Some clones in this sample may be carry-over from other donors' samples. CDR3s include the opening cysteine and the closing phenylalanine or tryptophan.

cdr3_length v_call cdr3_aa
16 TRBV7-8 CASSNPPGGLGYEQYF
14 TRBV19 CASTLGGLGEKLFF
15 TRBV20-1 CSARDATGFSYEQYF
15 TRBV24-1 CATDRGEQGYNEQFF
13 TRBV15 CATSTPDISGYTF
14 TRBV18 CASSPPEGLGLQFF
14 TRBV12-3/TRBV12-4 CASSFPGQASEQYF
14 TRBV6-4 CASSPSGGTGELFF
15 TRBV10-3 CAISGSRDETYEQYF
14 TRBV12-3/TRBV12-4 CASSLSSGTDTQYF
17 TRBV12-3/TRBV12-4 CASSPVPGQVENEKLFF
14 TRBV19 CASSGGLASNEQYF
15 TRBV6-2/TRBV6-3 CASSPPSSGFETQYF
14 TRBV6-1 CASSVKGDHDTQYF
12 TRBV28 CAGASPRGEQFF
13 TRBV19 CASSIVSIYGYTF
13 TRBV7-3 CASSLGRGDDQFF
15 TRBV7-8 CASSLLSSSNQPQHF
13 TRBV9 CASSRGQNEKLFF
15 TRBV9 CASIADPAQGYGYTF
17 TRBV7-8 CASSLVGGASLNYEQYF
14 TRBV6-1 CASSFDSGNTEAFF
16 TRBV6-1 CASSGSQPGVTDTQYF
15 TRBV5-4 CASSRPGTGGGGYTF
11 TRBV12-3/TRBV12-4 CASSSRALRYF
15 TRBV5-1 CASSISGLVSNEQFF
14 TRBV6-1 CASSGQPMNTEAFF
13 TRBV20-1 CSAKGQGPEKLFF
14 TRBV12-3/TRBV12-4 CASSFGSGAGEQYF
15 TRBV7-8 CASSLARWGEEGYTF
14 TRBV3-1 CASSPEKQGYGYTF
16 TRBV7-3 CASSLELAVGVNTQYF
16 TRBV9 CASSRGERVGRDTQYF
14 TRBV6-2/TRBV6-3 CASSFTGSSYEQYF
12 TRBV6-1 CASRSGNYGYTF
17 TRBV6-1 CASSEVVREVRNYGYTF
13 TRBV6-5 CASSYDRGNTIYF
15 TRBV14 CASSQGDKGPYGYTF
16 TRBV6-5 CASSYREWSTYNEQFF
15 TRBV20-1 CSAPPYGQSTDTQYF
15 TRBV18 CASSQEGQGFYEQYF
13 TRBV19 CASSMEGNQPQHF
17 TRBV6-1 CASRGGQVFCLGQPQHF
14 TRBV20-1 CSARPPGLYNEQFF
15 TRBV10-3 CAISSIAGQGNEQFF
11 TRBV28 CASSLSASWHF
17 TRBV5-1 CASSSGRGMATNEKLFF
15 TRBV7-9 CASSRRDRGSYEQYF
15 TRBV14 CASSQASGTSYEQYF
15 TRBV5-1 CASSLGPDRGGGYTF